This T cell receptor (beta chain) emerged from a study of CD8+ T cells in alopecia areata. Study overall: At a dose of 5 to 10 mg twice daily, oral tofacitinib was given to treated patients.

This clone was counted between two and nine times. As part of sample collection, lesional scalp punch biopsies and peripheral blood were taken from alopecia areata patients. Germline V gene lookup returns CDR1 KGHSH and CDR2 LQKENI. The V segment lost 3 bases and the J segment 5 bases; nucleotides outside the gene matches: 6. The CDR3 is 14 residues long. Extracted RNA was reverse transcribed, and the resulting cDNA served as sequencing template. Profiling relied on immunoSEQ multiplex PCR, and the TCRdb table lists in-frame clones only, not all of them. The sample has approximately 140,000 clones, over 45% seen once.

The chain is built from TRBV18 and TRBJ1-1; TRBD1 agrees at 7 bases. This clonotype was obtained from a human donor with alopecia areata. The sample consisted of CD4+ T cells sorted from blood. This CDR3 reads CASSPPTGRTEAFF. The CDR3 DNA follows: TGTGCCAGCTCACCTCCGACAGGGCGGACTGAAGCTTTCTTT.